Listed below are T cell receptor beta chains from one sample, sequenced in a study of blood T cells in healthy people across ages. In TCRdb, the 5' RACE reads were re-called with MiXCR into one record per CDR3 protein. The table has about 1.5 million distinct CDR3 sequences, 35% to 45% seen once; the top ten hold approximately 4%. The sequenced material came from blood. The receptors stem from a young woman in good health. The CDR3 runs from the conserved cysteine through the conserved F or W. The D gene is left open where the match is weak. Clone size is not always given. Where it is, it says once, few, many or a class for expanded clones.

many	TRBV7-9	TRBJ2-7	TRBD2	TGTGCCAGCAGCTTACCGGGGACTAGCTACGAGCAGTACTTC	CASSLPGTSYEQYF
.	TRBV2	TRBJ1-1	.	TGTGCCAGCAGGGGGGACACGAACACTGAAGCTTTCTTT	CASRGDTNTEAFF
.	TRBV4-3	TRBJ2-2	.	TGCGCCAGCAGGAATGTAGGGGAGAACACCGGGGCGCTGTTTTTT	CASRNVGENTGALFF
few	TRBV29-1	TRBJ2-7	TRBD2	TGCAGCGTTGAAACATTAGCGGGGAGCTCCTACGAGCAGTACTTC	CSVETLAGSSYEQYF
few	TRBV20-1	TRBJ2-3	.	TGCAGTGCTAGATCCAACAGGGAATACACAGATACGCAGTATTTT	CSARSNREYTDTQYF
.	TRBV29-1	TRBJ2-1	.	TGCAGCGTTCATCCCCCGTCTTACAATGAGCAGTTCTTC	CSVHPPSYNEQFF
few	TRBV7-7	TRBJ2-3	TRBD2	TGTACCCTGACCGGACTAGCGGGATTTAGCACAGATACGCAGTATTTT	CTLTGLAGFSTDTQYF
few	TRBV27	TRBJ1-6	.	TGTGCCAGCAGTTTCGGGGGCCAATCACCCCTCCACTTT	CASSFGGQSPLHF
many	TRBV20-1	TRBJ2-1	.	TGCAGTGCCTCACATTGGGGGGAAAATGAGCAGTTCTTC	CSASHWGENEQFF
few	TRBV5-1	TRBJ2-7	TRBD1	TGCGCCAGCAGCTATAGGACAGGGACATCCTACGAGCAGTACTTC	CASSYRTGTSYEQYF
many	TRBV6-6	TRBJ1-2	TRBD1	TGTGCCAGCAGCATTGGACAGGGGGGCGGCTACACCTTC	CASSIGQGGGYTF
few	TRBV4-1	TRBJ2-1	TRBD1	TGCGCCAGCAGCCAAGGTCACAGGGGCTTCTCCTACAATGAGCAGTTCTTC	CASSQGHRGFSYNEQFF
few	TRBV27	TRBJ2-4	.	TGTGCCAGCAGTGTATGTTTCCAGTACGTAGCCAAAAACATTCAGTACTTC	CASSVCFQYVAKNIQYF
few	TRBV20-1	TRBJ1-5	.	TGCAGTGCTAGTTTTGGGGGCGACCAGCCCCAGCATTTT	CSASFGGDQPQHF
.	TRBV9	TRBJ2-2	.	TGTGCCAGCAGCGACTACAGGACCGGGGAGCTGTTTTTT	CASSDYRTGELFF
few	TRBV3-1	TRBJ1-2	TRBD1	TGTGCCAGCAGCCTAAAGGGAAGACAGGGCGGCTATGGCTACACCTTC	CASSLKGRQGGYGYTF
.	TRBV20-1	TRBJ2-3	.	TGCAGTGCTAGAGAGCGATTCGCAGATACGCAGTATTTT	CSARERFADTQYF
.	TRBV29-1	TRBJ1-1	TRBD1	TGCAGCGTCGGGGGACAGCTCCGTGAAGCTTTCTTT	CSVGGQLREAFF
few	TRBV11-2	TRBJ1-2	.	TGTGCCAGCAGCAGGGCCCGGGATCACTATGGCTACACCTTC	CASSRARDHYGYTF
many	TRBV27	TRBJ2-5	.	TGTGCCAGCAGTGCCTACAATGAGCAGTACTTC	CASSAYNEQYF
.	TRBV24-1	TRBJ2-7	TRBD1	TGTGCCACCAGTGACACCGGGACAGGTACCTACGAGCAGTACTTC	CATSDTGTGTYEQYF
few	TRBV11-2	TRBJ1-2	TRBD1	TGTGCCAGCAGCGCGAACGACTTGGGGACAGGGAACTATGGCTACACCTTC	CASSANDLGTGNYGYTF
many	TRBV6-5	TRBJ2-1	TRBD1	TGTGCCAGCAGCACTGACAGGGGATCCTACAATGAGCAGTTCTTC	CASSTDRGSYNEQFF
.	TRBV12-3/TRBV12-4	TRBJ1-5	.	TGTGCCAGCAGAGACGGATGGGTTCAGCCCCAGCATTTT	CASRDGWVQPQHF
.	TRBV5-1	TRBJ1-4	.	TGCGCCAGCAGCGAGACCGGGGGGGCTGGAGAAAAACTGTTTTTT	CASSETGGAGEKLFF
.	TRBV6-5	TRBJ1-6	TRBD1	TGTGCCAGCAGTCGTCGGGACAGTAATAATTCACCCCTCCACTTT	CASSRRDSNNSPLHF
.	TRBV14	TRBJ2-1	.	TGTGCCAGCAGCCAAGGGGGCGATGAGCAGTTCTTC	CASSQGGDEQFF
once	TRBV24-1	TRBJ2-3	TRBD1	TGTGCCACCAGTCGAGGAGGACAGGGGCCAGATACGCAGTATTTT	CATSRGGQGPDTQYF
few	TRBV10-3	TRBJ2-1	.	TGTGCCATCAGTGAGCGGAACAGGGCGAACAATGAGCAGTTCTTC	CAISERNRANNEQFF
.	TRBV2	TRBJ2-4	.	TGTGCCAGCAGATACCTGGGGAACATTCAGTACTTC	CASRYLGNIQYF
few	TRBV29-1	TRBJ2-3	TRBD1	TGCAGCGTTATGCAGGGGGCCACAGATACGCAGTATTTT	CSVMQGATDTQYF
.	TRBV5-1	TRBJ2-2	TRBD2	TGCGCCAGCGGCCCAGCGGGAGTCAATAACGGGGAGCTGTTTTTT	CASGPAGVNNGELFF
once	TRBV6-2/TRBV6-3	TRBJ1-3	.	TGTGCCAGCAGTTACATGCAACGACGGCTAACCTCTGGAAACACCATATATTTT	CASSYMQRRLTSGNTIYF
few	TRBV5-1	TRBJ1-2	TRBD1	TGCGCCAGCAGCTTACGCCTTAGTCACCGGGACAGTCCTAACTATGGCTACACCTTC	CASSLRLSHRDSPNYGYTF
.	TRBV2	TRBJ1-5	.	TGTGCCAGCAGTGAGTCGGGGAAGGATCAGCCCCAGCATTTT	CASSESGKDQPQHF
few	TRBV6-2/TRBV6-3	TRBJ2-2	TRBD1	TGTGCCAGCAGGGACGACAGGGGGCACACCGGGGAGCTGTTTTTT	CASRDDRGHTGELFF
many	TRBV12-3/TRBV12-4	TRBJ2-7	.	TGTGCCAGCAGTTTAGGTCGTGGTGGCTACGAGCAGTACTTC	CASSLGRGGYEQYF
.	TRBV4-3	TRBJ1-1	TRBD1	TGCGCCAGCAGCGATCACAGGGGGCATGCTTTCTTT	CASSDHRGHAFF
.	TRBV25-1	TRBJ2-1	TRBD2	TGTGCCAGCAGTGAATCCCTAGCGGGTGAGCAGTTCTTC	CASSESLAGEQFF
few	TRBV4-3	TRBJ1-2	.	TGCGCCAGCAGCCAAGATGGGTATAACTATGGCTACACCTTC	CASSQDGYNYGYTF
few	TRBV12-3/TRBV12-4	TRBJ2-1	TRBD2	TGTGCCAGCTTAGGGGGGAGCGGGAGAGTCTACAATGAGCAGTTCTTC	CASLGGSGRVYNEQFF
.	TRBV2	TRBJ2-7	TRBD2	TGTGCCAGCTTGCGGGGGGGTTCCTACAATGAGCAGTACTTC	CASLRGGSYNEQYF
.	TRBV7-2	TRBJ1-2	.	TGTGCCAGCAGCTTAGACGGAGCTTATAACTATGGCTACACCTTC	CASSLDGAYNYGYTF
once	TRBV7-9	TRBJ2-7	.	TGTGCCAGCAGCACTGGTCTGACAGGAGAAACCTACGAGCAGTACTTC	CASSTGLTGETYEQYF
once	TRBV6-2/TRBV6-3	TRBJ2-1	.	TGTGCCAGCACCGGGAGAAGGAACAATGAGCAGTTCTTC	CASTGRRNNEQFF
few	TRBV7-9	TRBJ1-2	TRBD1	TGTGCCAGCAGCTTACACAGGGGCGGCTACACCTTC	CASSLHRGGYTF
.	TRBV11-1	TRBJ2-5	.	TGTGCCAGCAGCCCAATGCTCGGGTTCTTGGGGACCCAGTACTTC	CASSPMLGFLGTQYF
.	TRBV10-3	TRBJ2-5	TRBD1	TGTGCCATCAGTACGGGACAGGTGCAAGAGACCCAGTACTTC	CAISTGQVQETQYF
few	TRBV27	TRBJ2-1	TRBD2	TGTGCCAGCAGTCGTCTTACTAGCGGGAGTGACAATGAGCAGTTCTTC	CASSRLTSGSDNEQFF
.	TRBV30	TRBJ1-4	.	TGTGCCTGGAGTGTCCGAGGGGAAAAACTGTTTTTT	CAWSVRGEKLFF
.	TRBV10-3	TRBJ2-7	.	TGTGCCATCAGCGCGACACCTTCCTACGAGCAGTACTTC	CAISATPSYEQYF
once	TRBV3-1	TRBJ2-1	.	TGTGCCAGCAGCCAAGGTCCAGTCACTGAGCAGTTCTTC	CASSQGPVTEQFF
.	TRBV29-1	TRBJ2-5	.	TGCAGCGTTGGACAGGCGATACTTGAGACCCAGTACTTC	CSVGQAILETQYF